This T cell receptor (beta chain) was retrieved from a study of blood T cell repertoires in COVID-19. In the authors' methods: Scientists estimated how many nucleated cells there were by amplifying reference gene primers. The protocol was immunoSEQ multiplex PCR, while the TCRdb copy is restricted to in-frame clones and leaves out a portion. V and J calls and clone size come straight from that table; D and trimming were deduced from the DNA. The sample holds around 290,000 clones, roughly nine tenths seen once. Trimming cost V 4 bases and J 0 bases; bases outside gene matches: 6. Per the germline V gene, CDR1 is SGDLS and CDR2 is YYNGEE. CDR3 length: 16 amino acids.

This rearrangement joins TRBV9 to TRBJ2-3; 9 bases are a match to TRBD1. The source is a woman between 25 and 40 years old with COVID-19, enrolled during active disease. Sequencing was done on a sample of peripheral blood. The CDR3 loop reads CASSIRQGDSTDTQYF. CDR3 sequence (DNA): TGTGCCAGCAGCATCAGACAGGGGGATAGCACAGATACGCAGTATTTT.